The 25 T cell receptor beta chains below were found in one sample sequenced in a study of shared clonotypes between healthy human individuals. Produced via immunoSEQ multiplex PCR; TCRdb's table is partial and in-frame only. The sample gives approximately 2.5 million clones, over 85% of which show up once; 0.35% to 0.45% is in the top ten. The material sequenced was naive CD4+ T cells from PBMCs. As for subset: CD45RA+ positively selected. The source of these receptors is a man between 18 and 29 years old in good health. Some clones in this sample may be carry-over from other donors' samples.

This sequence joins TRBV7-2 and TRBJ1-2; D perhaps matches TRBD1 (6 bases). The V gene's germline CDR1 is SGHTA and CDR2 FQGNSA. Trimming removed 3 bases at V and 8 bases at J, with 16 bases between. This CDR3 spans 14 amino acids. The CDR3 spells CASSLDRITWGYTF. The DNA for the CDR3 is TGTGCCAGCAGCTTGGACAGAATTACTTGGGGCTACACCTTC.

The rearrangement uses TRBV19 and TRBJ1-5; the match to TRBD1 covers 7 bases. V gave up 5 bases and J gave up 3 bases; unmatched junction bases: 10. Germline V CDR1 and CDR2: LNHDA, SQIVND (reference sequence). CDR3 size: 16 residues. Written as DNA, the CDR3 is TGTGCCAGTAGTGCCCGTACAGGGGTCTTCAATCAGCCCCAGCATTTT. Protein product: CASSARTGVFNQPQHF.

In DNA, the CDR3 is TGTGCCAGCTCACCGTGGGGGCCTCAAGAGACCCAGTACTTC. It translates to CASSPWGPQETQYF. The rearrangement joins TRBV18 to TRBJ2-5; D perhaps matches TRBD1 (6 bases). CDR1 is KGHSH, CDR2 LQKENI, per germline. V lost 3 bases and J lost 2, with 10 bases in between. The CDR3 has 14 residues.

This chain uses TRBV19 with TRBJ1-1, with D uncertain. Germline V lookup: CDR1 LNHDA, CDR2 SQIVND (reference sequence). Trimming removed 0 bases at V and 6 bases at J, with 14 bases between. This CDR3 contains 15 residues. The CDR3 spells CASSIDAPRASEAFF. The CDR3, as DNA: TGTGCCAGTAGTATAGACGCCCCCCGCGCCTCTGAAGCTTTCTTT.

Worth noting for this clone: The sample has other DNA sequences that encode this CDR3 too. The rearrangement uses TRBV9 and TRBJ2-3; 9 nucleotides match TRBD2. Germline V gene lookup returns CDR1 SGDLS and CDR2 YYNGEE. This CDR3 comprises 16 residues. J lost 3 bases, V lost 4 bases, and 9 bases had no gene match. Here the CDR3 reads CASSRLAGGGTDTQYF. CDR3 coding DNA: TGTGCCAGCAGCCGATTGGCGGGAGGGGGAACAGATACGCAGTATTTT.

The genes are TRBV19 and TRBJ2-7; TRBD1 matches at 8 bases. V was clipped by 6 bases and J by 3 bases; unmatched bases: 10. Germline CDR1 LNHDA, CDR2 SQIVND (reference sequence). This CDR3 comprises 15 residues. CDR3 DNA sequence: TGTGCCAGTAGCGTGAGTTGGGACAGGTTCTACGAGCAGTACTTC. Protein sequence: CASSVSWDRFYEQYF.

The CDR3 DNA follows: TGTGCCAGCAGGGCGACCTTCCCCTCCTACAATGAGCAGTTCTTC. It codes for CASRATFPSYNEQFF. V is TRBV5-4 and J is TRBJ2-1; D ambiguous. The CDR3 runs to 15 residues. With 5 bases removed from V and 0 bases from J, the gap between germline ends came to 12 bases. Germline V gene data show CDR1 as SGHNT and CDR2 as YYREEE (reference sequence). The whole variable domain, filled in from reference TRBV5-4 and TRBJ2-1, reads ETGVTQSPTHLIKTRGQQVTLRCSSQSGHNTVSWYQQALGQGPQFIFQYYREEENGRGNFPPRFSGLQFPNYSSELNVNALELDDSALYLCASRATFPSYNEQFFGPGTRLTVL.

The chain carries TRBV19 and TRBJ1-1, with D hard to call. Germline V gene sequence: CDR1 LNHDA, CDR2 SQIVND (reference sequence). The CDR3 consists of 14 residues. V lost 5 bases, J lost 3 bases, and 13 bases lay in between. This CDR3 reads CASSAQRIDTEAFF. In DNA form, the CDR3 reads TGTGCCAGTAGTGCCCAGAGGATAGACACTGAAGCTTTCTTT.

The table lists this clone with a count of one. This chain links TRBV9 with TRBJ1-1; TRBD1 aligns across 7 bases. Per the germline V gene, CDR1 is SGDLS and CDR2 is YYNGEE. This CDR3 has 16 amino acids. The V and J ends lost 4 bases and 5 bases, in that order; junction bases with no gene match: 14. The CDR3 sequence: CASSSLHRGKLTEAFF. In nucleotides, the CDR3 is TGTGCCAGCAGCTCCCTCCACAGGGGAAAGTTGACTGAAGCTTTCTTT.

This chain joins TRBV14 and TRBJ2-7; possibly TRBD1 for D (6 bases). The CDR3 consists of 14 residues. CDR1 is SGHDN, CDR2 FVKESK, per germline. The ends were cut back, 0 bases at V and 3 bases at J, with 9 bases in the middle. CDR3: CASSQDARGYEQYF. The CDR3, as DNA: TGTGCCAGCAGCCAAGACGCCAGGGGCTACGAGCAGTACTTC. The full variable domain, its missing parts supplied by reference TRBV14 and TRBJ2-7, is EAGVTQFPSHSVIEKGQTVTLRCDPISGHDNLYWYRRVMGKEIKFLLHFVKESKQDESGMPNNRFLAERTGGTYSTLKVQPAELEDSGVYFCASSQDARGYEQYFGPGTRLTVT.

The chain is built from TRBV27 and TRBJ2-5; D ambiguous. Germline V gene data show CDR1 as MNHEY and CDR2 as SMNVEV (reference sequence). The germline V and J ends were trimmed by 0 bases and 4 bases, with 15 bases remaining between them. The CDR3 extends over 16 amino acids. The CDR3 DNA is TGTGCCAGCAGTTTATCCCCCCAGTTGGGCCGAGAGACCCAGTACTTC. This encodes CASSLSPQLGRETQYF.

V usage is TRBV27 and J usage is TRBJ1-2; TRBD1 is a possible D gene (5 bases). The CDR3 runs to 14 residues. Germline CDR1 MNHEY, CDR2 SMNVEV (reference sequence). V lost 3 bases to trimming and J lost 5 bases, with 13 bases between them. Here the CDR3 reads CASSFLTGGYGYTF. CDR3 bases: TGTGCCAGCAGTTTCCTGACCGGGGGGTATGGCTACACCTTC.

This chain connects TRBV6-4 to TRBJ2-5; a possible D gene is TRBD2 (6 bases). The CDR3 is 17 amino acids. V was clipped by 9 bases and J by 2 bases, with 25 bases between them. The germline gives CDR1 MRHNA, CDR2 SNTAGT. The CDR3 is CARKTGTPSLSQETQYF. CDR3 DNA sequence: TGTGCCAGGAAGACCGGGACTCCAAGCTTGAGTCAAGAGACCCAGTACTTC.

The chain is built from TRBV7-6 and TRBJ2-7; 16 bases map to TRBD2. The CDR3 runs to 18 residues. Trimming removed 3 bases from V and 5 bases from J; junction bases left unmatched: 10. The germline CDR1 and CDR2 sequences are SGHVS and FNYEAQ. In DNA form, the CDR3 reads TGTGCCAGCAGCTTCAACCCGGGACTAGCGGGAGGGCGCCACGAGCAGTACTTC. Amino acids: CASSFNPGLAGGRHEQYF.

The V and J genes are TRBV5-4 and TRBJ2-7; 7 bases agree with TRBD1. Germline V gives CDR1 SGHNT, CDR2 YYREEE (reference sequence). The V gene end was trimmed by 4 bases and the J gene end by 2 bases; junction bases not matched to a gene: 6. CDR3 length equals 14 residues. The CDR3 reads CASSTGVEPYEQYF. As DNA, the CDR3 is TGTGCCAGCAGCACAGGGGTAGAACCCTACGAGCAGTACTTC.

The CDR3 reads CASSSTKGQNEQFF. Written as DNA, the CDR3 is TGTGCCAGCAGTTCCACCAAGGGACAGAATGAGCAGTTCTTC. The V gene is TRBV27, the J gene TRBJ2-1, with 7 positions matching TRBD1. The V gene end was trimmed by 4 bases and the J gene end by 7 bases; junction bases not matched to a gene: 7. The CDR3 length is 14 residues. Germline CDR1 MNHEY, CDR2 SMNVEV (reference sequence).

This chain uses TRBV10-3 with TRBJ2-4; D might be TRBD1 (6 bases). V was shortened by 3 bases and J by 2 bases, with 11 bases between the two germline ends. This CDR3 contains 15 residues. The V gene's germline CDR1 is ENHRY and CDR2 SYGVKD. CDR3 residues: CAISDSRGSKNIQYF. The CDR3 coding sequence is TGTGCCATCAGTGACTCCAGGGGATCCAAAAACATTCAGTACTTC.

This chain links TRBV9 with TRBJ1-2; D is possibly TRBD1 (6 bases). CDR1 and CDR2 (germline): SGDLS, YYNGEE. CDR3 length: 17 amino acids. Trimming left V 0 bases short and J 2 bases short, with 17 bases between. CDR3 amino acids: CASSVVRRTQGNYGYTF. The CDR3 DNA follows: TGTGCCAGCAGCGTAGTTCGACGGACCCAGGGGAACTATGGCTACACCTTC.

The chain couples TRBV9 to TRBJ2-2, with 10 bases aligning to TRBD2. CDR3 length equals 17 residues. The germline CDR1 and CDR2 sequences are SGDLS and YYNGEE. V trimming: 0 bases; J trimming: 6 bases; junction bases outside the gene matches: 8. The chain's CDR3 is CASSVASGRKNAGELFF. The CDR3 nucleotides read TGTGCCAGCAGCGTAGCTAGCGGGAGAAAAAACGCCGGGGAGCTGTTTTTT.

Comment on this clone: The sample contains more than one DNA sequence encoding this CDR3. V usage is TRBV12-5 and J usage is TRBJ1-1; 7 positions match TRBD1. V shed 6 bases, J shed 4 bases, and the junction held 5 bases outside the gene matches. The CDR3 has 13 residues. Germline V gene data show CDR1 as LGHNT and CDR2 as FRNRAP. The CDR3 region has the DNA TGTGCTAGTGGGAGACAGGGAGGCACTGAAGCTTTCTTT. Translated, it gives CASGRQGGTEAFF.

The chain couples TRBV19 to TRBJ2-3; 8 bases align to TRBD2. CDR1 LNHDA and CDR2 SQIVND come from the germline V gene (reference sequence). J was trimmed by 3 bases and V by 8 bases; bases with no gene match: 10. The CDR3 runs to 15 residues. In DNA, the CDR3 is TGTGCCAGTGCCGTCGGGACTAGAAAAACAGATACGCAGTATTTT. Translating it yields CASAVGTRKTDTQYF.

The chain's CDR3 is CASSLRDRGRNEQFF. The CDR3 DNA sequence: TGTGCCAGCAGCCTCCGGGACAGGGGGCGCAACGAGCAGTTCTTC. The chain has TRBV28 and TRBJ2-1, with 12 nucleotides matching TRBD1. V shed 6 bases, J shed 10 bases, and the junction held 10 bases outside the gene matches. Germline values: CDR1 MDHEN, CDR2 SYDVKM. This CDR3 region has 15 residues.

This clone was recorded only once. The chain links TRBV28 to TRBJ1-2, with 7 bases lining up with TRBD1. Germline loops: CDR1 MDHEN, CDR2 SYDVKM. V dropped 6 bases and J dropped 5; count of bases not matched to a gene: 9. This CDR3 has 14 amino acids. CDR3 in DNA: TGTGCCAGCAGGGTTGGAGGGGGCGCTTATGGCTACACCTTC. Its protein product is CASRVGGGAYGYTF.

The J gene is TRBJ2-7, the V gene TRBV28; D possibly corresponds to TRBD2 (6 bases). This CDR3 has 16 residues. V lost 4 bases and J lost 5, with 21 bases in between. Germline values: CDR1 MDHEN, CDR2 SYDVKM. The CDR3 protein is CASSYPFRAGTNEQYF. The CDR3 DNA sequence: TGTGCCAGCAGTTACCCCTTTCGGGCGGGAACGAACGAGCAGTACTTC.

To note about this clone: Other DNA sequences from this sample encode an identical CDR3 as well. The genes are TRBV6-1 and TRBJ1-1, with D perhaps matching TRBD1 (5 bases). This CDR3 has 13 amino acids. V was trimmed by 1 base and J by 4 bases, leaving 7 bases between them. Germline CDR1 is MNHNS and CDR2 is SASEGT. In DNA form, the CDR3 reads TGTGCCAGCAGTGAAGGGGGGAGCACTGAAGCTTTCTTT. The encoded protein is CASSEGGSTEAFF.